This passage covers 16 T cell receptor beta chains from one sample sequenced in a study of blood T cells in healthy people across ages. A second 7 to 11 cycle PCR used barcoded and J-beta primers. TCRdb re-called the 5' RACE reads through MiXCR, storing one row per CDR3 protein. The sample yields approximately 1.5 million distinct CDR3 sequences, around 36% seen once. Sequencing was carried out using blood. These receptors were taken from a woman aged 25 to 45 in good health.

This chain's CDR3 is CAGTGALNEQFF. DNA of the CDR3: TGTGCCGGGACAGGAGCTCTCAATGAGCAGTTCTTC. The chain joins TRBV2 to TRBJ2-1, with 8 bases that match TRBD1. V was clipped by 11 bases and J by 6 bases; unmatched bases: 6. Germline V CDR1 and CDR2: SNHLY, FYNNEI. This CDR3 spans 12 amino acids.

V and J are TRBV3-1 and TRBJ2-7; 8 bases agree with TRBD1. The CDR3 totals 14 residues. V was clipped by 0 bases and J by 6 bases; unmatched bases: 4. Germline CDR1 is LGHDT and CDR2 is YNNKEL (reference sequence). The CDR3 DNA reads TGTGCCAGCAGCCAAGAGACAGGGGCGGGCGAGCAGTACTTC. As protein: CASSQETGAGEQYF.

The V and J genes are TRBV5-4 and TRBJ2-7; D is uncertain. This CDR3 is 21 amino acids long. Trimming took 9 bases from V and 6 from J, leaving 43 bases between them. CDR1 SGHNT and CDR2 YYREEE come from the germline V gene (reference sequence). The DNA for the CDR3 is TGTGCCACCATCCTCTATGAGATCTTGCTAGGGAAGGCCACCTTGTATGCCGAGCAGTACTTC. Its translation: CATILYEILLGKATLYAEQYF.

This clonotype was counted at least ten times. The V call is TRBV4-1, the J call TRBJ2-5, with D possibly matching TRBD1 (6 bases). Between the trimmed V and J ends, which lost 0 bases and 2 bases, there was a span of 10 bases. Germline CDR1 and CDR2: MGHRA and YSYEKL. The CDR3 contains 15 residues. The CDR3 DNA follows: TGCGCCAGCAGCCAAGATAGACAGGCTCAAGAGACCCAGTACTTC. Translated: CASSQDRQAQETQYF.

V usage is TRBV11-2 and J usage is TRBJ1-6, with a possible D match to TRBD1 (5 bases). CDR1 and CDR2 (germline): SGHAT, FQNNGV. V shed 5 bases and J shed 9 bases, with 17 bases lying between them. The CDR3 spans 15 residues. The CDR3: CASSDTGMRISPLHF. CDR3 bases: TGTGCCAGCAGCGATACAGGAATGAGGATTTCACCCCTCCACTTT.

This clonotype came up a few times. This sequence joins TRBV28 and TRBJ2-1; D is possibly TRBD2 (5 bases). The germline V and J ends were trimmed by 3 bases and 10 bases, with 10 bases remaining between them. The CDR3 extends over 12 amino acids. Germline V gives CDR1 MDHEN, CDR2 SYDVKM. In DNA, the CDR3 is TGTGCCAGCAGTTTGTGGTCGGGAGAGCAGTTCTTC. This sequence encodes CASSLWSGEQFF.

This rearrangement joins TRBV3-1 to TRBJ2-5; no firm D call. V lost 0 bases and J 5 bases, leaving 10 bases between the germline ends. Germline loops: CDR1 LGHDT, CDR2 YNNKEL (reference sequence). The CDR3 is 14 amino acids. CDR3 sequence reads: CASSQDSSTETQYF. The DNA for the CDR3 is TGTGCCAGCAGCCAAGATTCCAGTACCGAGACCCAGTACTTC.

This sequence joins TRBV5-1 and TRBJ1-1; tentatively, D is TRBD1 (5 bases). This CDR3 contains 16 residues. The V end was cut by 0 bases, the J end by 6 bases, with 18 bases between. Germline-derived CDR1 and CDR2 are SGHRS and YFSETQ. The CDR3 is CASSLVSGLGTAEAFF. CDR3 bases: TGCGCCAGCAGCTTGGTTTCTGGTTTGGGGACGGCTGAAGCTTTCTTT. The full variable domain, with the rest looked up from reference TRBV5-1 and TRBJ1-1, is KAGVTQTPRYLIKTRGQQVTLSCSPISGHRSVSWYQQTPGQGLQFLFEYFSETQRNKGNFPGRFSGRQFSNSRSEMNVSTLELGDSALYLCASSLVSGLGTAEAFFGQGTRLTVV.

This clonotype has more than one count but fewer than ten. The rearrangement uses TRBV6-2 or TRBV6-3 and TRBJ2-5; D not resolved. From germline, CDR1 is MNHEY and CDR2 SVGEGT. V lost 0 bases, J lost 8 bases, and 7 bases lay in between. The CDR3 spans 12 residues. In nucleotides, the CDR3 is TGTGCCAGCAGTTACTCTCAAGTTACCCAGTACTTC. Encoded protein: CASSYSQVTQYF.

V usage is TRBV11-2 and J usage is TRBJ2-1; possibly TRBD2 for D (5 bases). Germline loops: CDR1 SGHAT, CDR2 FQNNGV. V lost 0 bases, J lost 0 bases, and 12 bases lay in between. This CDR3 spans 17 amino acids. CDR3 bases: TGTGCCAGCAGCTTAGAGGGTAGGAGGCCCTCCTACAATGAGCAGTTCTTC. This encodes CASSLEGRRPSYNEQFF.

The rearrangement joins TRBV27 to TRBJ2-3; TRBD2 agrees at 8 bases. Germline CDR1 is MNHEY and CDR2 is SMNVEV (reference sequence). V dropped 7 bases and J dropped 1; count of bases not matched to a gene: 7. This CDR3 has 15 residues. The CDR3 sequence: CASILTGLGTDTQYF. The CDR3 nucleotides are TGTGCCAGCATTCTCACGGGACTAGGCACAGATACGCAGTATTTT.

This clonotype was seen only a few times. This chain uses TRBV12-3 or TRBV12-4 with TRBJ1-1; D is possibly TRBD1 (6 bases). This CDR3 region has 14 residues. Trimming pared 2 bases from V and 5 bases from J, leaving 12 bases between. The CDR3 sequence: CASSLNRGPTEAFF. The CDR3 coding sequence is TGTGCCAGCAGTTTAAATCGGGGGCCTACTGAAGCTTTCTTT.

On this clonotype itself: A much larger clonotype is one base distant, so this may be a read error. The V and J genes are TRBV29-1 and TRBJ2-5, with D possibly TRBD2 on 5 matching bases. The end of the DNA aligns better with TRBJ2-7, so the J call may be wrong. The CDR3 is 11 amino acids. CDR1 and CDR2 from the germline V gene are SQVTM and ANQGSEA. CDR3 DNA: TGCAGCGTTGGCGGGTGGGCCGAGCAGTACTTC. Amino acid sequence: CSVGGWAEQYF.

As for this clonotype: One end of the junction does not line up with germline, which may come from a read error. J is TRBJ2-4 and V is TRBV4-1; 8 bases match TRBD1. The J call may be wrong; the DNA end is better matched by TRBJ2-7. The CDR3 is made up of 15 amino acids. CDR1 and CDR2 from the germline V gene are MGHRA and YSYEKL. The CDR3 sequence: CTSSQVSTGEYEQYF. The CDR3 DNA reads TGCACCAGCAGCCAAGTTTCGACAGGGGAATACGAGCAGTACTTC.

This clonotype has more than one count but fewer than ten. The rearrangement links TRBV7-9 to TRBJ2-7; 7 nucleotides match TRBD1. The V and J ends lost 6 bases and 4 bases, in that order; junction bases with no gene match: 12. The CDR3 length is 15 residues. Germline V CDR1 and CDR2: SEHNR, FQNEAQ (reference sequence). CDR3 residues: CASRPRQGPVYEQYF. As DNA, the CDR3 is TGTGCCAGCAGGCCACGACAGGGTCCCGTATACGAGCAGTACTTC.

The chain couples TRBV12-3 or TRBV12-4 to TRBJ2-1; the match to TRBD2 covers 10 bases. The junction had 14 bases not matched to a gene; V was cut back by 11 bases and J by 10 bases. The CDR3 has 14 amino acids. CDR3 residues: CASLPSGGVGEQFF. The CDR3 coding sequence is TGTGCCTCTCTCCCTAGCGGGGGTGTGGGGGAGCAGTTCTTC.